These 17 T cell receptor beta chains share one sample of origin, sequenced in a study of T-cell memory formation after mild COVID-19 (dated by TCRdb to the early 2020s). The library was produced with 5' RACE. The reads were generated on an Illumina NovaSeq 6000. The public sequencing data were trimmed at Q25 with fastp and processed into clonotypes with MiXCR by TCRdb, which kept only in-frame beta chains. Identical CDR3 proteins give one entry, which carries the most common genes and DNA. Present in this sample are roughly 320,000 distinct CDR3 sequences, around 30% of which were seen just once. Less than 15% of the sample comes from the top ten. Material for sequencing was PBMCs or a T cell subset sorted from them (not recorded which). The receptors originated from an adult woman who had mild COVID-19 (a few samples of this study predate the infection). The sample titles of this study are shuffled in the database, so cell type and time point are left out; the donor was told from shared clones.

V is TRBV12-3 or TRBV12-4 and J is TRBJ1-1, with no clear D. The CDR3 runs to 14 residues. With 2 bases removed from V and 0 bases from J, the gap between germline ends came to 7 bases. CDR3: CASSLFALNTEAFF. CDR3 bases: TGTGCCAGCAGTTTATTCGCCCTGAACACTGAAGCTTTCTTT.

This clonotype has a handful of counts. V gene TRBV12-3 or TRBV12-4 combines with J gene TRBJ1-2; 7 bases match TRBD1. Trimming took 7 bases from V and 8 from J; bases not matched to a gene: 10. The CDR3 loop spans 13 amino acids. In nucleotides, the CDR3 is TGTGCCAGCATCCCACAGGGGCAGCGCGGCTACACCTTC. Amino acid sequence: CASIPQGQRGYTF.

This clonotype is a singleton in its sample. The chain joins TRBV9 to TRBJ2-7; TRBD2 aligns across 7 bases. J gave up 0 bases and V 3 bases, and 9 bases lay outside the gene matches. The CDR3 spans 16 residues. CDR1 and CDR2 from the germline V gene are SGDLS and YYNGEE. The CDR3 is CASSALGGSASYEQYF. The CDR3 coding sequence is TGTGCCAGCAGCGCCCTTGGCGGGAGTGCCTCCTACGAGCAGTACTTC.

The genes are TRBV5-6 and TRBJ2-7; 10 bases map to TRBD2. V dropped 8 bases and J dropped 4; count of bases not matched to a gene: 6. The CDR3 has 13 residues. Germline-derived CDR1 and CDR2 are SGHDT and YYEEEE. Here the CDR3 reads CARVETSGYEQYF. In DNA, the CDR3 is TGTGCCAGAGTCGAGACTAGCGGGTACGAGCAGTACTTC.

There are a few counts of this clonotype. This chain links TRBV7-6 with TRBJ2-7; maybe TRBD2 (6 bases). CDR1 is SGHVS, CDR2 FNYEAQ, per germline. The CDR3 consists of 13 residues. The V and J ends lost 6 bases and 5 bases respectively, with 14 bases between them. This CDR3 reads CASRGLPGNEQYF. CDR3 nucleotides: TGTGCCAGCAGGGGACTTCCCGGGAACGAGCAGTACTTC.

V usage is TRBV4-3 and J usage is TRBJ2-7; a possible D gene is TRBD2 (5 bases). This CDR3 has 16 residues. V was cut by 0 bases and J by 3 bases, with 15 bases left in between. The germline V gene encodes CDR1 LGHNA and CDR2 YSLEER. The CDR3 here is CASSQDLGEAGYEQYF. The CDR3 nucleotides read TGCGCCAGCAGCCAAGATCTTGGCGAGGCGGGCTACGAGCAGTACTTC.

This clonotype was recorded a few times. The chain has TRBV6-5 and TRBJ2-2; 11 nucleotides line up with TRBD1. The germline V gene has CDR1 MNHEY and CDR2 SVGAGI. This CDR3 contains 15 residues. Trimming removed 2 bases from V and 5 bases from J; junction bases left unmatched: 1. This CDR3 is CASSYRDRGTGELFF. DNA for the CDR3: TGTGCCAGCAGTTACCGGGACAGGGGGACCGGGGAGCTGTTTTTT.

The rearrangement uses TRBV5-1 and TRBJ1-1; D unresolved. Germline CDR1 and CDR2: SGHRS and YFSETQ. The CDR3 has 15 amino acids. Between the trimmed V and J ends, which lost 1 base and 1 base, there was a span of 11 bases. CDR3 region: CASSLIAGSNTEAFF. The CDR3 bases are TGCGCCAGCAGCTTGATTGCAGGCTCGAACACTGAAGCTTTCTTT. Based on the CDR3 plus reference TRBV5-1 and TRBJ1-1, the full variable domain is KAGVTQTPRYLIKTRGQQVTLSCSPISGHRSVSWYQQTPGQGLQFLFEYFSETQRNKGNFPGRFSGRQFSNSRSEMNVSTLELGDSALYLCASSLIAGSNTEAFFGQGTRLTVV.

This clonotype has only one observation. V is TRBV3-1 and J is TRBJ1-1, with D possibly TRBD1 on 6 matching bases. The ends were cut back, 4 bases at V and 1 base at J, with 13 bases in the middle. This CDR3 region has 15 residues. Germline CDR1 and CDR2: LGHDT and YNNKEL (reference sequence). The CDR3 is CASSPGAGQNTEAFF. The DNA of the CDR3 is TGTGCCAGCAGCCCGGGGGCAGGGCAGAACACTGAAGCTTTCTTT.

This clonotype appeared a few times. This chain links TRBV6-2 or TRBV6-3 with TRBJ2-1; D is ambiguous. Trimming pared 6 bases from V and 4 bases from J, leaving 13 bases between. The germline V gene has CDR1 MNHEY and CDR2 SVGEGT. This CDR3 comprises 14 residues. This chain's CDR3 is CASSTFNSYNEQFF. CDR3 coding DNA: TGTGCCAGCAGCACATTCAACTCGTACAATGAGCAGTTCTTC.

The chain carries TRBV4-2 and TRBJ2-5; TRBD2 might be the D (5 bases). Trimming pared 1 base from V and 1 base from J, leaving 7 bases between. The length of the CDR3 is 14 residues. Germline V lookup: CDR1 LGHNA, CDR2 YNFKEQ. The CDR3 DNA reads as TGTGCCAGCAGCCAAGTTCTAGCCCAAGAGACCCAGTACTTC. Its protein product is CASSQVLAQETQYF.

This chain's CDR3 is CASSPARAGYGYTF. The CDR3 DNA reads TGTGCCAGCTCACCCGCCAGGGCAGGCTATGGCTACACCTTC. The V gene is TRBV18, the J gene TRBJ1-2, with D tentatively TRBD1 (5 bases). V gave up 3 bases and J gave up 4 bases, with 12 bases separating them. This CDR3 spans 14 amino acids. CDR1 and CDR2 (germline): KGHSH, LQKENI.

The chain couples TRBV4-3 to TRBJ2-1; D is ambiguous. The CDR3 is 13 residues long. The V end was cut by 0 bases, the J end by 10 bases, with 10 bases between. The V gene's germline CDR1 is LGHNA and CDR2 YSLEER. CDR3 sequence: CASSQDLVREQFF. The CDR3 DNA reads as TGCGCCAGCAGCCAAGACCTAGTAAGGGAGCAGTTCTTC.

The chain is built from TRBV5-1 and TRBJ2-1; TRBD2 matches 9 bases. V shed 0 bases, J shed 3 bases, and the junction held 7 bases outside the gene matches. This CDR3 region has 17 residues. The germline gives CDR1 SGHRS, CDR2 YFSETQ. The CDR3 sequence: CASSLGLAETSYNEQFF. The DNA for the CDR3 is TGCGCCAGCAGCTTGGGACTAGCGGAGACCAGCTACAATGAGCAGTTCTTC.

The rearrangement joins TRBV24-1 to TRBJ1-5; tentative D call: TRBD1 (5 bases). Trimming pared 5 bases from V and 0 bases from J, leaving 7 bases between. Germline V CDR1 and CDR2: KGHDR, SFDVKD. This CDR3 comprises 14 residues. The CDR3 reads CATSVGVSNQPQHF. The CDR3 region has the DNA TGTGCCACCAGTGTAGGGGTTAGCAATCAGCCCCAGCATTTT.

This clonotype was counted between two and nine times. The rearrangement links TRBV10-3 to TRBJ1-2; D is unresolved. Germline loops: CDR1 ENHRY, CDR2 SYGVKD. V lost 6 bases and J 3 bases, leaving 14 bases between the germline ends. CDR3 length equals 14 residues. The CDR3 region has the DNA TGTGCCATCAGGGCAGGCTCCGGGGACTATGGCTACACCTTC. It is translated as CAIRAGSGDYGYTF.

This clonotype has only a few counts. The chain carries TRBV5-1 and TRBJ2-1; 8 bases fit TRBD2. The V and J ends lost 0 bases and 5 bases, in that order; junction bases with no gene match: 4. Looked up from germline, CDR1 is SGHRS and CDR2 is YFSETQ. This CDR3 contains 15 residues. CDR3 protein: CASSLERGNNNEQFF. Written as DNA, the CDR3 is TGCGCCAGCAGCTTGGAGCGGGGGAACAACAATGAGCAGTTCTTC.